These 28 T cell receptor beta chains were all obtained from the same sample, sequenced in a study of shared clonotypes between healthy human individuals. Repertoires were generated with immunoSEQ multiplex PCR, while TCRdb's copy carries only in-frame clones and drops some. The table includes some 1.5 million clones, roughly 96% detected once. Sequencing input: naive CD4+ T cells sorted from blood. Subset: CD45RA+ positively selected. The receptors were sampled from a man aged 25 to 40 in good health.

Comments on this clone: Other DNA sequences in the sample encode the same CDR3. This chain connects TRBV20-1 to TRBJ2-1; D is unclear. The CDR3 extends over 11 amino acids. V was cut by 5 bases and J by 6 bases, with 8 bases left in between. Germline CDR1 is DFQATT and CDR2 is SNEGSKA (reference sequence). The CDR3 coding sequence is TGCAGTGCTCGGCTCATCAATGAGCAGTTCTTC. Residues: CSARLINEQFF.

This chain uses TRBV4-3 with TRBJ1-2; D is ambiguous. The germline V and J ends were trimmed by 4 bases and 2 bases, with 8 bases remaining between them. The CDR3 is 13 residues long. Germline V gives CDR1 LGHNA, CDR2 YSLEER. CDR3 residues: CASSLGQNYGYTF. CDR3 bases: TGCGCCAGCAGCCTGGGCCAAAACTATGGCTACACCTTC.

V is TRBV5-1 and J is TRBJ2-1; D is unresolved. The V gene lost 0 bases and the J gene lost 6 bases, with 10 bases spanning the gap. CDR1 is SGHRS and CDR2 is YFSETQ in the germline V gene. The CDR3 is 14 amino acids. The DNA for the CDR3 is TGCGCCAGCAGCTTGGAGATAGCCGGCAATGAGCAGTTCTTC. This codes for CASSLEIAGNEQFF.

V and J are TRBV18 and TRBJ2-2; maybe TRBD2 (6 bases). V was shortened by 4 bases and J by 0 bases, with 9 bases between the two germline ends. The CDR3 loop spans 15 amino acids. CDR1 and CDR2 (germline): KGHSH, LQKENI. CDR3 in DNA: TGTGCCAGCTCACTAGCGGACGCGAACACCGGGGAGCTGTTTTTT. This translates into CASSLADANTGELFF.

The chain couples TRBV5-1 to TRBJ2-5, with 7 positions matching TRBD1. Germline CDR1 is SGHRS and CDR2 is YFSETQ. V lost 0 bases to trimming and J lost 5 bases; unmatched junction nucleotides: 4. The CDR3 contains 14 residues. This chain's CDR3 is CASSLVTGKETQYF. As DNA, the CDR3 is TGCGCCAGCAGCTTGGTGACAGGGAAGGAGACCCAGTACTTC.

This chain links TRBV5-1 with TRBJ2-3; possibly TRBD2 for D (6 bases). Germline CDR1 is SGHRS and CDR2 is YFSETQ. V lost 0 bases, J lost 0 bases, and 20 bases lay in between. The CDR3 is 19 residues long. The CDR3 here is CASSLEPGQLAPSTDTQYF. CDR3 DNA: TGCGCCAGCAGCTTGGAGCCGGGGCAACTAGCACCGAGCACAGATACGCAGTATTTT.

The V gene is TRBV28, the J gene TRBJ2-7; the D gene is possibly TRBD2 (5 bases). The CDR3 sequence is 13 residues long. V was shortened by 3 bases and J by 10 bases, with 16 bases between the two germline ends. Germline CDR1 reads MDHEN; CDR2 reads SYDVKM. The CDR3 sequence is CASSFVSVGFQYF. The DNA for the CDR3 is TGTGCCAGCAGTTTCGTTAGCGTAGGTTTTCAGTACTTC.

As concerns this clone: A junction boundary mismatches the germline segment, possibly from a read error. The chain is built from TRBV5-4 and TRBJ2-4; D might be TRBD2 (5 bases). This CDR3 region has 14 residues. In germline, CDR1 is SGHNT, CDR2 YYREEE (reference sequence). The CDR3 is CASSLDRTHESLDF. In nucleotides, the CDR3 is TGTGCCAGCAGCTTAGATCGGACTCACGAAAGCTTGGACTTC.

This sequence joins TRBV5-4 and TRBJ2-7; maybe TRBD2 (6 bases). V was trimmed by 0 bases and J by 9 bases, leaving 16 bases between them. Germline V CDR1 and CDR2: SGHNT, YYREEE (reference sequence). The CDR3 extends over 14 amino acids. CDR3 coding DNA: TGTGCCAGCAGCTTGGGGGGGGAACTAGGCCGGCAGTACTTC. Amino acids: CASSLGGELGRQYF.

The chain links TRBV2 to TRBJ2-2; 8 bases line up with TRBD2. The junction had 9 bases not matched to a gene; V was cut back by 9 bases and J by 3 bases. Germline-derived CDR1 and CDR2 are SNHLY and FYNNEI. The length of the CDR3 is 15 residues. Written as DNA, the CDR3 is TGTGCCAGGACTAAGGGACTAGGGGACACCGGGGAGCTGTTTTTT. Translating gives CARTKGLGDTGELFF.

The chain joins TRBV19 to TRBJ2-7; perhaps TRBD1 as D (6 bases). CDR1 LNHDA and CDR2 SQIVND come from the germline V gene (reference sequence). The CDR3 sequence is 15 residues long. Trimming stripped 4 bases from V and 2 bases from J, with 15 bases between. The CDR3 bases are TGTGCCAGTAGTAAAGCAACAGGGACCACCTACGAGCAGTACTTC. This gives the protein CASSKATGTTYEQYF. Together with reference TRBV19 and TRBJ2-7, the CDR3 gives the full variable domain: DGGITQSPKYLFRKEGQNVTLSCEQNLNHDAMYWYRQDPGQGLRLIYYSQIVNDFQKGDIAEGYSVSREKKESFPLTVTSAQKNPTAFYLCASSKATGTTYEQYFGPGTRLTVT.

The chain has TRBV5-6 and TRBJ2-3, with 8 positions matching TRBD2. The V segment lost 3 bases and the J segment 4 bases; nucleotides outside the gene matches: 4. The CDR3 length is 14 residues. Germline values: CDR1 SGHDT, CDR2 YYEEEE. CDR3 sequence reads: CASSSSGLPDTQYF. As DNA, the CDR3 is TGTGCCAGCAGCTCTAGCGGGTTGCCAGATACGCAGTATTTT.

A single count supports this clone. The chain has TRBV13 and TRBJ2-1; 7 positions match TRBD2. The germline V gene encodes CDR1 PRHDT and CDR2 FYEKMQ (reference sequence). J lost 7 bases, V lost 1 base, and 10 bases had no gene match. CDR3 size: 16 residues. CDR3 DNA: TGTGCCAGCAGCTTAGTTAGCCGGGGGGTGTGGAATGAGCAGTTCTTC. Its translation is CASSLVSRGVWNEQFF.

The genes are TRBV5-1 and TRBJ2-3; 11 bases map to TRBD2. The ends lost 2 bases at V and 3 bases at J; junction bases unmatched: 5. CDR1 and CDR2 (germline): SGHRS, YFSETQ. This CDR3 comprises 16 residues. The CDR3 DNA sequence: TGCGCCAGCAGCTTTCGACTAGCGGGGAGTACAGATACGCAGTATTTT. Protein sequence: CASSFRLAGSTDTQYF. Filled out from reference TRBV5-1 and TRBJ2-3, the complete variable domain reads KAGVTQTPRYLIKTRGQQVTLSCSPISGHRSVSWYQQTPGQGLQFLFEYFSETQRNKGNFPGRFSGRQFSNSRSEMNVSTLELGDSALYLCASSFRLAGSTDTQYFGPGTRLTVL.

The chain employs TRBV6-1 and TRBJ2-5; TRBD2 aligns across 7 bases. Germline-derived CDR1 and CDR2 are MNHNS and SASEGT. V lost 6 bases and J lost 2; bases outside the gene matches: 9. This CDR3 has 15 residues. CDR3 in amino acids: CASRRTRIVQETQYF. The CDR3 nucleotides are TGTGCCAGCAGAAGGACTAGAATCGTACAAGAGACCCAGTACTTC.

This chain connects TRBV10-3 to TRBJ2-2; D is possibly TRBD1 (5 bases). CDR3 length: 15 amino acids. V lost 1 base and J 7 bases, leaving 13 bases between the germline ends. From germline, CDR1 is ENHRY and CDR2 SYGVKD. CDR3 region: CAISEFGIQGGELFF. The CDR3 bases are TGTGCCATCAGTGAGTTTGGAATTCAGGGCGGGGAGCTGTTTTTT.

With regard to this clone: A read error may account for a junction end that differs from germline. The chain has TRBV2 and TRBJ1-4, with 7 bases aligning to TRBD1. Looked up from germline, CDR1 is SNHLY and CDR2 is FYNNEI. The CDR3 is 8 amino acids. The chain's CDR3 is CASRDRAF. The CDR3 DNA is TGTGCCAGCAGAGACAGGGCTTTT. The whole variable domain, filled in from reference TRBV2 and TRBJ1-4, reads EPEVTQTPSHQVTQMGQEVILRCVPISNHLYFYWYRQILGQKVEFLVSFYNNEISEKSEIFDDQFSVERPDGSNFTLKIRSTKLEDSAMYFCASRDRAFGSGTQLSVL.

V gene TRBV7-9 combines with J gene TRBJ2-1; 10 bases match TRBD2. CDR3 length: 15 amino acids. The germline gives CDR1 SEHNR, CDR2 FQNEAQ (reference sequence). The ends lost 3 bases at V and 8 bases at J; junction bases unmatched: 7. The CDR3 loop is CASSFESGRVDEQFF. The DNA of the CDR3 is TGTGCCAGCAGCTTCGAGAGCGGGAGGGTGGATGAGCAGTTCTTC.

This chain uses TRBV29-1 with TRBJ2-5; 8 nucleotides match TRBD2. V shed 5 bases and J 5 bases; nucleotides not matched to a gene: 10. Germline CDR1 and CDR2: SQVTM and ANQGSEA. The CDR3 has 14 amino acids. The CDR3 DNA reads TGCAGCGTTTTTAGAATGTTAGCGGGGGAGACCCAGTACTTC. It specifies CSVFRMLAGETQYF.

The V call is TRBV27, the J call TRBJ2-5; possibly TRBD2 for D (6 bases). The CDR3 is 15 amino acids. From germline, CDR1 is MNHEY and CDR2 SMNVEV (reference sequence). V lost 3 bases to trimming and J lost 2 bases, with 13 bases between them. In nucleotides, the CDR3 is TGTGCCAGCAGTTTTGGGGGGAGTGGGCAAGAGACCCAGTACTTC. The encoded protein is CASSFGGSGQETQYF.

The chain recombines TRBV6-1 with TRBJ2-7; D is perhaps TRBD2 (5 bases). V gave up 2 bases and J gave up 3 bases, with 14 bases separating them. The CDR3 sequence is 15 residues long. Germline V gene data show CDR1 as MNHNS and CDR2 as SASEGT. CDR3: CASSELGVPIYEQYF. The CDR3 DNA follows: TGTGCCAGCAGTGAACTCGGGGTACCAATCTACGAGCAGTACTTC.

The chain carries TRBV2 and TRBJ2-5, with 10 bases aligning to TRBD2. Looked up from germline, CDR1 is SNHLY and CDR2 is FYNNEI. V shed 7 bases, J shed 5 bases, and the junction held 10 bases outside the gene matches. The length of the CDR3 is 15 residues. The CDR3 spells CASNRLAGVGETQYF. In DNA form, the CDR3 reads TGTGCCAGCAACCGCCTAGCGGGAGTGGGGGAGACCCAGTACTTC.

This sequence joins TRBV29-1 and TRBJ2-6; D uncertain. This CDR3 is 15 amino acids long. Germline V gives CDR1 SQVTM, CDR2 ANQGSEA. V was shortened by 3 bases and J by 0 bases, with 9 bases between the two germline ends. The CDR3 region is CSVEVRPSGANVLTF. DNA for the CDR3: TGCAGCGTTGAGGTACGGCCCTCTGGGGCCAACGTCCTGACTTTC.

This clone occurred once. V is TRBV28 and J is TRBJ1-2; D uncertain. CDR1 and CDR2 (germline): MDHEN, SYDVKM. The germline V and J ends were trimmed by 5 bases and 1 base, with 17 bases remaining between them. The CDR3 sequence is 16 residues long. The CDR3 bases are TGTGCCAGCAGTCGCCTTAGGTGGAACAATAACTATGGCTACACCTTC. Protein product: CASSRLRWNNNYGYTF.

The chain joins TRBV4-1 to TRBJ2-7; 8 bases line up with TRBD1. Germline lookup yields CDR1 MGHRA and CDR2 YSYEKL. Losses at the gene ends were 4 bases for V and 3 bases for J; bases not matched to a gene: 20. The CDR3 sequence is 19 residues long. CDR3 residues: CASSPIALDRVITGYEQYF. The CDR3 nucleotides read TGCGCCAGCAGCCCGATAGCCCTGGACAGGGTGATTACCGGCTACGAGCAGTACTTC.

Note on this clone: Additional DNA sequences in this sample encode the identical CDR3. The J gene is TRBJ2-5, the V gene TRBV10-3; D remains unclear. Germline V gene data show CDR1 as ENHRY and CDR2 as SYGVKD. CDR3 length: 11 amino acids. Trimming stripped 6 bases from V and 1 base from J, with 3 bases between. Here the CDR3 DNA reads TGTGCCATCAGATCCCAAGAGACCCAGTACTTC. Translation gives CAIRSQETQYF.

The chain is built from TRBV10-3 and TRBJ2-7; weak D call: TRBD1 (6 bases). Deletions cut 5 bases from V and 5 bases from J, with 10 bases between. CDR1 ENHRY and CDR2 SYGVKD come from the germline V gene. There are 12 residues in the CDR3. The CDR3 DNA reads as TGTGCCATCAGTTCAGGGGTCAACGAGCAGTACTTC. This translates into CAISSGVNEQYF.

V usage is TRBV10-3 and J usage is TRBJ2-7; TRBD2 aligns across 8 bases. The V gene end was trimmed by 2 bases and the J gene end by 0 bases; junction bases not matched to a gene: 9. Germline CDR1 reads ENHRY; CDR2 reads SYGVKD. The length of the CDR3 is 17 residues. CDR3 sequence reads: CAISEPPGRGVSYEQYF. The CDR3 nucleotides read TGTGCCATCAGTGAGCCCCCCGGGCGGGGGGTCTCCTACGAGCAGTACTTC.